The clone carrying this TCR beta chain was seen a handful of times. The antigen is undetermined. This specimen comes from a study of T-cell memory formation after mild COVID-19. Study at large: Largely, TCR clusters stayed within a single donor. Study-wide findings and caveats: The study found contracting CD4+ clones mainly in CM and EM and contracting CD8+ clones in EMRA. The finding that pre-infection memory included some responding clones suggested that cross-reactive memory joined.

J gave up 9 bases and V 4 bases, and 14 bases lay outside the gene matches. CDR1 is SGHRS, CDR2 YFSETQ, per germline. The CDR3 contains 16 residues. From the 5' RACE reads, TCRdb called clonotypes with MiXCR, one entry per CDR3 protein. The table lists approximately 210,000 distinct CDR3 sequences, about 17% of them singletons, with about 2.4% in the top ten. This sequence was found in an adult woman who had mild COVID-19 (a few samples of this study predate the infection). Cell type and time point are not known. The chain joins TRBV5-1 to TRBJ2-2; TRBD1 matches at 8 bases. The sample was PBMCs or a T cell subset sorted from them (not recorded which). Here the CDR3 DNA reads TGCGCCAGCAGCCTTGGCATACAGGGGGTCGGCCGGGAGCTGTTTTTT. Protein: CASSLGIQGVGRELFF.